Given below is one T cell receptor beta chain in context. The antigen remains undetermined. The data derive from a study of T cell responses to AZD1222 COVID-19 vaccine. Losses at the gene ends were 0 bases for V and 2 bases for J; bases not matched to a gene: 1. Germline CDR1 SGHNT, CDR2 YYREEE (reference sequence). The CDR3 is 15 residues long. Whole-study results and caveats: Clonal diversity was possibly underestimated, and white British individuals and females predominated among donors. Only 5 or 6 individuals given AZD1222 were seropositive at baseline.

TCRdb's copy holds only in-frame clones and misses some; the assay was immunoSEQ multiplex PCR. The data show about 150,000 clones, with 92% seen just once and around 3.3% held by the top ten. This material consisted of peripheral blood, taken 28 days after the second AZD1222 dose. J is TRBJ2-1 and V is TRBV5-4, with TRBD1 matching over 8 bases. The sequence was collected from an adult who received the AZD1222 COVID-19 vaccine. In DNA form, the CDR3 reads TGTGCCAGCAGCTTGGGGACAGGGACCTACAATGAGCAGTTCTTC. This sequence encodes CASSLGTGTYNEQFF. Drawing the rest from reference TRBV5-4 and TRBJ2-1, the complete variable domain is ETGVTQSPTHLIKTRGQQVTLRCSSQSGHNTVSWYQQALGQGPQFIFQYYREEENGRGNFPPRFSGLQFPNYSSELNVNALELDDSALYLCASSLGTGTYNEQFFGPGTRLTVL.